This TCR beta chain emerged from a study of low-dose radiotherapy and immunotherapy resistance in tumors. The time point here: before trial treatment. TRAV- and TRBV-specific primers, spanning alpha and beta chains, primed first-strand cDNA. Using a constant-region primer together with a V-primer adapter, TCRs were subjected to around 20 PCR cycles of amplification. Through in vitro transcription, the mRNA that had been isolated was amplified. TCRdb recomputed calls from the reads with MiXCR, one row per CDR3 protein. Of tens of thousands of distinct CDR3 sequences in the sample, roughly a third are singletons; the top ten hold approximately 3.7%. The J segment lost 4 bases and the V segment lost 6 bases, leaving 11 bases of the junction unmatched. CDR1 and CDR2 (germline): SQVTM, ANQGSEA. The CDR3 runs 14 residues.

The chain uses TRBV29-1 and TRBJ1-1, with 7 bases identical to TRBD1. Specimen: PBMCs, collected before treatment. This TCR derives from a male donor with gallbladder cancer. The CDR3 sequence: CSVDLGGIGTEAFF. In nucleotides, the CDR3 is TGCAGCGTAGATTTAGGGGGCATCGGCACTGAAGCTTTCTTT.